Listed below are T cell receptor delta chains from one sample, sequenced in a study of gamma-delta chains in newborns, infants, children. TCRdb re-called clones from the reads via CATT. The profile shows under 3,500 delta-chain clones, 46% of them singletons. Sequencing used blood, obtained at baseline. These receptors all come from a child who received the measles vaccine. The CDR3 runs from the conserved cysteine through the conserved F or W.

v_call,cdr3_aa
TRDV1,CALGELGPSQLGDDDTDKLIF
TRDV1,CALGALKLGDTRSWDTRQMFF
TRDV1,CALGEGVKPWDTRQMFF
TRDV1,CALGELDFLGDFTDKLIF
TRDV2,CACDTIAGGFSSWDTRQMFF
TRDV1,CALREYPLLGDTPNWDTRQMFF
TRDV1,CALGRHPSFIFLYWGPQPITDKLIF
TRDV3,CAPAFSCTGGHPKVSWDTRQMFF
TRDV2,CACDTLPALGTEYTDKLIF
TRAV29/DV5,CAASERYTDKLIF
TRDV1,CALGEPRLFLLGDSTKTDKLIF
TRDV2,CACDSILGGTPTDKLIF
TRDV3,CAFRVKGRGGYESAWDKLIF
TRDV2,CACDTLGDRYTDKLIF
TRDV1,CALGERNFPCSSTDKLIF
TRDV2,CACDSTLELPRGIRGWDTRQMFF
TRDV2,CACDTVGGHLSSWDTRQMFF